This TCR beta chain was observed in a study of Graves' ophthalmopathy and Graves' hyperthyroidism. Scientists amplified the TCR beta CDR3 regions from RNA transcripts. HTBI primers primed a first-round RT-PCR, and a second-round multiplex PCR followed. MiXCR, applied by TCRdb to the multiplex PCR reads, yields one record per CDR3 protein. The sample records 150,000 to 200,000 distinct CDR3 sequences, roughly 36% being singletons. Germline V gene lookup returns CDR1 MNHNS and CDR2 SASEGT. CDR3 length: 14 residues. V was shortened by 4 bases and J by 0 bases, with 9 bases between the two germline ends. In its sample, this clonotype was seen many times.

Material for sequencing was peripheral blood. The clonotype was recovered from a man aged 25 to 40 with Graves' ophthalmopathy. This chain connects TRBV6-1 to TRBJ2-5; possibly TRBD1 for D (5 bases). The CDR3 sequence: CASSVLGDQETQYF. CDR3 DNA: TGTGCCAGCAGTGTGCTAGGGGACCAAGAGACCCAGTACTTC.